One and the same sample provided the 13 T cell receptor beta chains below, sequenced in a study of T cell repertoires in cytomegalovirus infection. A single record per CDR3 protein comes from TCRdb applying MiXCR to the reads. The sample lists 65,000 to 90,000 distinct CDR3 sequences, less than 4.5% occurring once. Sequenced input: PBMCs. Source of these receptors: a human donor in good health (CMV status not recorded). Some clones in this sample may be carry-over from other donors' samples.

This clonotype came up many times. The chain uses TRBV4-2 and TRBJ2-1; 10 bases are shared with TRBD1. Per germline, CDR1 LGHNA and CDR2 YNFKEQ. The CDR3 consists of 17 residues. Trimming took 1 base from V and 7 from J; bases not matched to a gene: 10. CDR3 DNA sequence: TGTGCCAGCAGCCAAGTTAGGGGACAGGGGCCCAATAATGAGCAGTTCTTC. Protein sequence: CASSQVRGQGPNNEQFF.

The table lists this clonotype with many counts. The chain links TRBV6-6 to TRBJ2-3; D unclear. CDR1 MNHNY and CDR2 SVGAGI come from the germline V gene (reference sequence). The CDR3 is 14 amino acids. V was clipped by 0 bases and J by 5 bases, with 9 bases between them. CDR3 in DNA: TGTGCCAGCAGTTACTCCAGGAGCGTAGATACGCAGTATTTT. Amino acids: CASSYSRSVDTQYF.

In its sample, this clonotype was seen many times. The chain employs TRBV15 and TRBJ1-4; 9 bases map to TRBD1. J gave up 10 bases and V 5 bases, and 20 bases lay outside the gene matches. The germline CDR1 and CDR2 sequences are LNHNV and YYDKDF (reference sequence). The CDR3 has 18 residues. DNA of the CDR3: TGTGCCACCAGCGGTATACCGGGACAGGGCGTTTCGGAAGGAAAACTGTTTTTT. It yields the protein CATSGIPGQGVSEGKLFF.

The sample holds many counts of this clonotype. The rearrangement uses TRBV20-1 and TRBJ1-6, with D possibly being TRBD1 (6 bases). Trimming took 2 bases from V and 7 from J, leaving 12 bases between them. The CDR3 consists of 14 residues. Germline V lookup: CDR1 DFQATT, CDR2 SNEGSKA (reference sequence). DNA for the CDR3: TGCAGTGCTAGAAGGGACACCGTAAATTCACCCCTCCACTTT. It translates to CSARRDTVNSPLHF.

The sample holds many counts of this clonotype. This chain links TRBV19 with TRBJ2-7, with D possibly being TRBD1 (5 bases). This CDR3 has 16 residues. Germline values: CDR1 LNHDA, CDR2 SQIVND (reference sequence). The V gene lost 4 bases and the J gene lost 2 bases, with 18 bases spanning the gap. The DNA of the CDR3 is TGTGCCAGTAGTAGCCGGGCGGCAGGGCTTGCCTACGAGCAGTACTTC. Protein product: CASSSRAAGLAYEQYF.

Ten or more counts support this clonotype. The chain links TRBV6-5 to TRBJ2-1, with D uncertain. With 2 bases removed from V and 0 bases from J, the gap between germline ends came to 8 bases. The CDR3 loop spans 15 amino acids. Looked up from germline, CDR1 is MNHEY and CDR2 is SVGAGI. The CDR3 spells CASSYGRNSYNEQFF. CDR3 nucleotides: TGTGCCAGCAGTTACGGGCGGAACTCCTACAATGAGCAGTTCTTC.

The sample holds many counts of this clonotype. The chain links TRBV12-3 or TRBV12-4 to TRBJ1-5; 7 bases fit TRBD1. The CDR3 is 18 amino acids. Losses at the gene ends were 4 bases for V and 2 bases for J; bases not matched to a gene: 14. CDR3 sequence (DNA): TGTGCCAGCAGTTATCTTGGCCGACAGGGACTTGGCAATCAGCCCCAGCATTTT. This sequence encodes CASSYLGRQGLGNQPQHF.

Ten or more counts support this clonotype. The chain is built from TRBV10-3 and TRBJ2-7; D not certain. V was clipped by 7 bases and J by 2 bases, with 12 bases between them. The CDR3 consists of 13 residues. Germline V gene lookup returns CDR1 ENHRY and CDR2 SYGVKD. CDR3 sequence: CAITTTEPYEQYF. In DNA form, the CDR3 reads TGTGCCATCACTACCACAGAGCCCTACGAGCAGTACTTC.

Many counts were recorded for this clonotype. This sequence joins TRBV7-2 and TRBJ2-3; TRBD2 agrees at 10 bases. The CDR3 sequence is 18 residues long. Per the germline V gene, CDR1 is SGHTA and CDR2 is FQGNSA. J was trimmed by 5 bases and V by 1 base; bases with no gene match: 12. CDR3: CASSLGPVGAGGQDTQYF. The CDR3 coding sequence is TGTGCCAGCAGCTTAGGACCCGTAGGAGCGGGGGGGCAAGATACGCAGTATTTT. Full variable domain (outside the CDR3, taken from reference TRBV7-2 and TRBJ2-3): GAGVSQSPSNKVTEKGKDVELRCDPISGHTALYWYRQSLGQGLEFLIYFQGNSAPDKSGLPSDRFSAERTGGSVSTLTIQRTQQEDSAVYLCASSLGPVGAGGQDTQYFGPGTRLTVL.

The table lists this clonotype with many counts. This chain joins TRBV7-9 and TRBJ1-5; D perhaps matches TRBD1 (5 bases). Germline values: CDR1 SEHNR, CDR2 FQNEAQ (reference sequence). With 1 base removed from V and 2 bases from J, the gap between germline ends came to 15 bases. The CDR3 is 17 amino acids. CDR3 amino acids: CASSLELGRGGNQPQHF. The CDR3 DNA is TGTGCCAGCAGCTTAGAACTGGGACGGGGGGGCAATCAGCCCCAGCATTTT.

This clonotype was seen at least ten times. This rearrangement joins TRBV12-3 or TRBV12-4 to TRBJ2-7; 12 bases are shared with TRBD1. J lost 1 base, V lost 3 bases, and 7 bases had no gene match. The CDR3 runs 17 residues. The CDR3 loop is CASSFGDRGRRSYEQYF. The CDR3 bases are TGTGCCAGCAGTTTTGGGGACAGGGGGCGAAGGTCCTACGAGCAGTACTTC.

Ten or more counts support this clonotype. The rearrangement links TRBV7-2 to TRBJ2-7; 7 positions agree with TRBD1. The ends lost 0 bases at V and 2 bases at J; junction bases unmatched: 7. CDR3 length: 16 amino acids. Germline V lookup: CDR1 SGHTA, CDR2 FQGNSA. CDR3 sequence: CASSLAAGTEAYEQYF. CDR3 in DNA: TGTGCCAGCAGCTTAGCCGCCGGGACAGAAGCCTACGAGCAGTACTTC.

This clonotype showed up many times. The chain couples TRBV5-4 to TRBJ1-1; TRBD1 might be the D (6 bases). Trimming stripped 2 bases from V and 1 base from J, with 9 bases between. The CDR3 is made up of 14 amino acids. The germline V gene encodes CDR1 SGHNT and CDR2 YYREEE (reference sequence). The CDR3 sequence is CASSFGQSNTEAFF. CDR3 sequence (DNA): TGTGCCAGCAGCTTCGGACAGTCGAACACTGAAGCTTTCTTT.